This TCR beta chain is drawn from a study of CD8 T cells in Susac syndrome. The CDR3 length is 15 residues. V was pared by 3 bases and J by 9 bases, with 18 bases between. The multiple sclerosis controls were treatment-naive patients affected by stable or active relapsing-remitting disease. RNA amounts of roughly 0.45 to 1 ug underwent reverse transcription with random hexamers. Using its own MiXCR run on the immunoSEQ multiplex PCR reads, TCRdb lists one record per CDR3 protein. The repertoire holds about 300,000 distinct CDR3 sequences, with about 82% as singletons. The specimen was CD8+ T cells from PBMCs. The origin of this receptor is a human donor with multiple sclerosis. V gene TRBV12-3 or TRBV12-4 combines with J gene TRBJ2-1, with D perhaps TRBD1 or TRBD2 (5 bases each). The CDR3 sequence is CASSFEMQGPGEQFF. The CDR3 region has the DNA TGTGCCAGCAGTTTCGAGATGCAGGGACCGGGTGAGCAGTTCTTC.